The 21 T cell receptor beta chains in this list originate from one sample, sequenced in a study of T-cell memory formation after mild COVID-19. TCRdb called the 5' RACE reads again in MiXCR, with one record for every CDR3 protein. The table records some 300,000 distinct CDR3 sequences, approximately 22% of them present only once. Sequencing input: PBMCs or a T cell subset sorted from them (not recorded which). These receptors all stem from a man between 18 and 29 years old who had mild COVID-19 (a few samples of this study predate the infection). Cell type and time point are not known.

This rearrangement joins TRBV7-9 to TRBJ1-1, with D uncertain. This CDR3 is 15 amino acids long. CDR1 and CDR2 from the germline V gene are SEHNR and FQNEAQ (reference sequence). V dropped 4 bases and J dropped 11 bases, with 23 bases sitting between them. The CDR3 is CASSSSTSNGVRAFF. CDR3 nucleotide sequence: TGTGCCAGCAGCTCCTCAACATCGAACGGGGTGCGCGCTTTCTTT. The full variable domain, with the rest looked up from reference TRBV7-9 and TRBJ1-1, is DTGVSQNPRHKITKRGQNVTFRCDPISEHNRLYWYRQTLGQGPEFLTYFQNEAQLEKSRLLSDRFSAERPKGSFSTLEIQRTEQGDSAMYLCASSSSTSNGVRAFFGQGTRLTVV.

This clonotype was counted only a few times. The chain joins TRBV5-1 to TRBJ2-2; 8 bases line up with TRBD2. In germline, CDR1 is SGHRS, CDR2 YFSETQ. The CDR3 contains 16 residues. Germline trimming cut 1 base from V and 5 bases from J; bases unmatched to any gene: 7. The CDR3 coding sequence is TGCGCCAGCAGCTTGTATGCAGCGGGGGCAACCGGGGAGCTGTTTTTT. Translated: CASSLYAAGATGELFF.

V is TRBV29-1 and J is TRBJ1-5; D not certain. The germline V gene has CDR1 SQVTM and CDR2 ANQGSEA. V lost 4 bases and J lost 5, with 12 bases in between. This CDR3 is 13 amino acids long. CDR3 sequence: CSVATVIDQPQHF. In DNA, the CDR3 is TGCAGCGTTGCCACAGTAATCGATCAGCCCCAGCATTTT. Combining the CDR3 with reference TRBV29-1 and TRBJ1-5 gives the whole variable domain SAVISQKPSRDICQRGTSLTIQCQVDSQVTMMFWYRQQPGQSLTLIATANQGSEATYESGFVIDKFPISRPNLTFSTLTVSNMSPEDSSIYLCSVATVIDQPQHFGDGTRLSIL.

The V and J genes are TRBV4-1 and TRBJ1-2; TRBD1 matches at 10 bases. The V and J ends lost 1 base and 6 bases, in that order; junction bases with no gene match: 5. This CDR3 spans 15 amino acids. The V gene's germline CDR1 is MGHRA and CDR2 YSYEKL. The CDR3 bases are TGCGCCAGCAGCCAAGCACGACAGGGGGCAGATGGCTACACCTTC. It specifies CASSQARQGADGYTF.

This clonotype was seen only a few times. This chain uses TRBV18 with TRBJ2-7; 8 positions match TRBD2. The junction had 6 bases not matched to a gene; V was cut back by 6 bases and J by 5 bases. This CDR3 is built from 13 residues. Germline V lookup: CDR1 KGHSH, CDR2 LQKENI. Here the CDR3 DNA reads TGTGCCAGCTCCCCCGGGAGGGACGACGAGCAGTACTTC. Translation gives CASSPGRDDEQYF.

CDR3 residues: CASSPTGARQPQHF. DNA for the CDR3: TGTGCCAGCTCACCAACGGGGGCCCGGCAGCCCCAGCATTTT. This rearrangement joins TRBV18 to TRBJ1-5; tentatively, D is TRBD1 (6 bases). Germline CDR1 KGHSH, CDR2 LQKENI. The CDR3 has 14 residues. Between the trimmed V and J ends, which lost 2 bases and 7 bases, there was a span of 12 bases. Filled out from reference TRBV18 and TRBJ1-5, the complete variable domain reads NAGVMQNPRHLVRRRGQEARLRCSPMKGHSHVYWYRQLPEEGLKFMVYLQKENIIDESGMPKERFSAEFPKEGPSILRIQQVVRGDSAAYFCASSPTGARQPQHFGDGTRLSIL.

The chain uses TRBV11-2 and TRBJ2-1; D is unclear. The CDR3 covers 14 residues. Germline loops: CDR1 SGHAT, CDR2 FQNNGV. The germline V and J ends were trimmed by 4 bases and 8 bases, with 15 bases remaining between them. CDR3 in amino acids: CASSSGDGIHEQFF. Written as DNA, the CDR3 is TGTGCCAGCAGCTCCGGCGACGGAATTCATGAGCAGTTCTTC. Full variable domain (remainder filled in from reference TRBV11-2 and TRBJ2-1): EAGVAQSPRYKIIEKRQSVAFWCNPISGHATLYWYQQILGQGPKLLIQFQNNGVVDDSQLPKDRFSAERLKGVDSTLKIQPAKLEDSAVYLCASSSGDGIHEQFFGPGTRLTVL.

The chain has TRBV7-9 and TRBJ1-1; the D gene is possibly TRBD1 (5 bases). The CDR3 loop spans 15 amino acids. V was clipped by 5 bases and J by 7 bases, with 20 bases between them. Germline V lookup: CDR1 SEHNR, CDR2 FQNEAQ (reference sequence). This CDR3 reads CASSQVAGIYGEAFF. CDR3 nucleotide sequence: TGTGCCAGCAGCCAAGTTGCAGGGATTTACGGTGAAGCTTTCTTT.

This clonotype was seen a few times. This chain connects TRBV7-3 to TRBJ2-2, with D tentatively TRBD2 (5 bases). Trimming took 5 bases from V and 10 from J, leaving 23 bases between them. CDR1 and CDR2 (germline): SGHTA, FQGTGA. This CDR3 has 16 amino acids. CDR3: CASSHLGSELDEELFF. DNA for the CDR3: TGTGCCAGCAGCCACCTAGGGAGTGAGCTCGACGAGGAGCTGTTTTTT. The variable domain in full, completed from reference TRBV7-3 and TRBJ2-2, reads GAGVSQTPSNKVTEKGKYVELRCDPISGHTALYWYRQSLGQGPEFLIYFQGTGAADDSGLPNDRFFAVRPEGSVSTLKIQRTERGDSAVYLCASSHLGSELDEELFFGEGSRLTVL.

This clonotype turned up a few times. This chain uses TRBV4-1 with TRBJ2-7; D possibly matches TRBD1 or TRBD2 (5 bases each). The CDR3 sequence is 17 residues long. The germline V and J ends were trimmed by 5 bases and 3 bases, with 23 bases remaining between them. Looked up from germline, CDR1 is MGHRA and CDR2 is YSYEKL. As DNA, the CDR3 is TGCGCCAGCAGCTGGCCGGGACGTACTACGCCTTTCTACGAGCAGTACGTC. Translation gives CASSWPGRTTPFYEQYV.

A few counts support this clonotype. The V and J genes are TRBV4-3 and TRBJ1-5; D ambiguous. This CDR3 has 14 residues. The V end lost 1 base, the J end lost 5 bases, and 9 bases lay between the germline ends. Per the germline V gene, CDR1 is LGHNA and CDR2 is YSLEER. CDR3 in amino acids: CASSQVVADQPQHF. CDR3 nucleotides: TGCGCCAGCAGCCAAGTCGTGGCGGATCAGCCCCAGCATTTT.

This chain links TRBV29-1 with TRBJ2-7, with 8 bases fitting TRBD2. The germline V gene has CDR1 SQVTM and CDR2 ANQGSEA. This CDR3 is built from 14 residues. Germline trimming cut 4 bases from V and 1 base from J; bases unmatched to any gene: 6. CDR3 amino acids: CSVGRRGASYEQYF. CDR3 in DNA: TGCAGCGTTGGACGGCGGGGGGCGTCCTACGAGCAGTACTTC.

V gene TRBV2 combines with J gene TRBJ2-1; 9 bases align to TRBD1. Germline trimming cut 1 base from V and 10 bases from J; bases unmatched to any gene: 5. Looked up from germline, CDR1 is SNHLY and CDR2 is FYNNEI. The CDR3 extends over 14 amino acids. The CDR3 reads CASSEGDRVGEQFF. The DNA for the CDR3 is TGTGCCAGCAGTGAAGGGGACAGGGTCGGGGAGCAGTTCTTC.

Of note for this clonotype: Sequence at one end of the junction differs from germline and may be a read error. This rearrangement joins TRBV10-3 to TRBJ1-6; D is ambiguous. This CDR3 region has 12 residues. Looked up from germline, CDR1 is ENHRY and CDR2 is SYGVKD. The CDR3 reads CAIAGPNSHLHF. CDR3 nucleotides: TGTGCCATCGCAGGTCCTAATTCACACCTCCACTTT.

This clonotype has only a few counts. The chain combines TRBV9 with TRBJ2-2, with a possible D match to TRBD1 (5 bases). V lost 0 bases and J lost 2, with 8 bases in between. This CDR3 region has 15 residues. Germline CDR1 reads SGDLS; CDR2 reads YYNGEE. The CDR3 here is CASSVARTNTGELFF. The CDR3 DNA reads as TGTGCCAGCAGCGTAGCCAGGACAAACACCGGGGAGCTGTTTTTT.

The chain employs TRBV6-2 or TRBV6-3 and TRBJ1-3, with a weak D call TRBD1 (6 bases). Germline assignment: CDR1 MNHEY and CDR2 SVGEGT. This CDR3 is built from 17 residues. Trimming pared 7 bases from V and 2 bases from J, leaving 21 bases between. The CDR3 DNA is TGTGCCAGCACCTCGAAAGGGGGAAGGATCACTGGAAACACCATATATTTT. It translates to CASTSKGGRITGNTIYF.

The rearrangement joins TRBV7-2 to TRBJ2-7; 10 positions match TRBD2. Germline CDR1 is SGHTA and CDR2 is FQGNSA. Germline trimming cut 5 bases from V and 4 bases from J; bases unmatched to any gene: 5. This CDR3 is built from 14 residues. The CDR3 DNA reads TGTGCCAGCAGCCCGACTAGCGGGCAATACGAGCAGTACTTC. Protein sequence: CASSPTSGQYEQYF. Full variable domain (outside the CDR3, taken from reference TRBV7-2 and TRBJ2-7): GAGVSQSPSNKVTEKGKDVELRCDPISGHTALYWYRQSLGQGLEFLIYFQGNSAPDKSGLPSDRFSAERTGGSVSTLTIQRTQQEDSAVYLCASSPTSGQYEQYFGPGTRLTVT.

The V and J genes are TRBV10-3 and TRBJ2-3; the D is unclear. Per the germline V gene, CDR1 is ENHRY and CDR2 is SYGVKD. V dropped 1 base and J dropped 7 bases, with 9 bases sitting between them. The CDR3 contains 13 residues. The CDR3 protein is CAISEWARNTQYF. In DNA, the CDR3 is TGTGCCATCAGTGAGTGGGCACGAAATACGCAGTATTTT.

This clonotype has just a few counts. V usage is TRBV15 and J usage is TRBJ1-4; D possibly corresponds to TRBD1 (5 bases). Germline V gives CDR1 LNHNV, CDR2 YYDKDF (reference sequence). V was cut by 1 base and J by 7 bases, with 13 bases left in between. The CDR3 sequence is 15 residues long. This CDR3 reads CATSRVTGTFEKLFF. In DNA, the CDR3 is TGTGCCACCAGCAGAGTAACAGGAACTTTTGAAAAACTGTTTTTT.

The chain's CDR3 is CASSSRDRINEQFF. In DNA form, the CDR3 reads TGTGCCAGCAGCTCCCGGGACAGGATCAATGAGCAGTTCTTC. The chain combines TRBV6-5 with TRBJ2-1; 8 nucleotides line up with TRBD1. The CDR3 length is 14 residues. V dropped 6 bases and J dropped 6; count of bases not matched to a gene: 7. Germline loops: CDR1 MNHEY, CDR2 SVGAGI.

The chain has TRBV5-5 and TRBJ1-1; D is ambiguous. Trimming removed 0 bases from V and 0 bases from J, with 6 bases in between. The CDR3 covers 14 residues. Per germline, CDR1 SGHKS and CDR2 YYEKEE (reference sequence). The CDR3 bases are TGTGCCAGCAGCTTGGCACACATGAACACTGAAGCTTTCTTT. Translating it yields CASSLAHMNTEAFF.